The T cell receptor beta chain described here comes from a study of identical twins. Study findings and constraints: Beta out-of-frame twin sharing showed a weaker excess.

CDR1 is SEHNR and CDR2 is FQNEAQ in the germline V gene (reference sequence). The length of the CDR3 is 14 residues. Trimming cost V 5 bases and J 2 bases; bases outside gene matches: 5. Only a few counts were recorded for this clonotype. Its antigen is as yet unknown. Unique molecular identifiers were present on the cDNA, and a universal primer site came from template switching. TCRdb reprocessed the 5' RACE reads via MiXCR and lists one record per CDR3 protein. The repertoire holds roughly 500,000 distinct CDR3 sequences, with under 25% as singletons. The same sample was also used in a study of T cells expressing NK-cell markers. That work states: Just one sequenced donor of eight was HCMV-seronegative, while seven were seropositive. The study found these clonotypes also leading the CD3+CD56-NKG2C+ fraction in a few donors.

This rearrangement joins TRBV7-9 to TRBJ2-7; the match to TRBD2 covers 8 bases. The sample consisted of CD4+ T cells sorted from blood. This receptor was identified in a woman younger than 35 in good health. This chain's CDR3 is CASSRLAFPYEQYF. CDR3 sequence (DNA): TGTGCCAGCAGCCGACTAGCGTTCCCCTACGAGCAGTACTTC.